There are many counts of the clone carrying this TCR beta chain. This entry belongs to a study of response to subunit inactivated influenza vaccine. V lost 0 bases, J lost 1 base, and 7 bases lay in between. Germline CDR1 SGHRS, CDR2 YFSETQ. This CDR3 region has 15 residues. TCRdb ran MiXCR on the RT-PCR reads and lists one entry per CDR3 protein. The table has about half a million distinct CDR3 sequences, approximately 11% seen once; the top ten hold about 12%. The source material was PBMCs from blood, sampled roughly 48 days after vaccination. The sequence came from a man in his forties or fifties who received an inactivated influenza vaccine. This sequence joins TRBV5-1 and TRBJ2-2; D gene uncertain. CDR3: CASSLEWGNTGELFF. CDR3 DNA: TGCGCCAGCAGCTTGGAGTGGGGGAACACCGGGGAGCTGTTTTTT.